These T cell receptor beta chains were read from a single sample in a study of cytomegalovirus exposure and HLA in healthy donors. The assay was immunoSEQ multiplex PCR, and TCRdb's table has in-frame clones only and misses some. The data show under 130,000 clones, around 80% seen once. Sequenced sample: PBMCs. The receptor source for this set is a man between 25 and 39 years old in good health and CMV-seropositive. Each CDR3 is given with its conserved first and last residue. The order of the fields is CDR3 length, J gene, D gene, V gene, clone size, CDR3 protein, CDR3 DNA. The D gene is left open where the match is weak. Expanded clones get a size class; other rows say once, few or many, or leave the size out.

>14|TRBJ2-2|.|TRBV15|.
CATSQIREPGELFF
TGTGCCACCAGCCAGATTCGGGAGCCCGGGGAGCTGTTTTTT
>14|TRBJ1-3|.|TRBV10-2|.
CASSGQSSGNTIYF
TGCGCCAGCAGTGGACAGTCCTCTGGAAACACCATATATTTT
>14|TRBJ1-2|.|TRBV19|.
CATLQGQSLYGYTF
TGTGCCACCCTCCAAGGACAGTCTTTGTATGGCTACACCTTC
>12|TRBJ1-6|.|TRBV4-1|once
CASSQLRSPLHF
TGCGCCAGCAGCCAACTTCGTTCACCCCTCCACTTT
>12|TRBJ2-5|.|TRBV2|.
CASSWQKETQYF
TGTGCCAGCAGTTGGCAGAAAGAGACCCAGTACTTC
>16|TRBJ2-2|.|TRBV5-4|.
CASRVGTSANTGELFF
TGTGCCAGCAGGGTTGGGACAAGTGCGAACACCGGGGAGCTGTTTTTT
>18|TRBJ2-6|TRBD1|TRBV19|.
CASSTQTGVPSGANVLTF
TGTGCCAGTAGTACACAGACAGGGGTCCCCTCTGGGGCCAACGTCCTGACTTTC
>13|TRBJ2-1|TRBD2|TRBV4-3|.
CASSQDQGTSKFF
TGCGCCAGCAGCCAAGATCAGGGGACTAGTAAGTTCTTC
>16|TRBJ2-3|TRBD1|TRBV5-8|.
CASSSGTGGKSDTQYF
TGTGCCAGCAGCTCCGGGACAGGGGGCAAGTCAGATACGCAGTATTTT
>14|TRBJ1-5|TRBD1|TRBV6-6|.
CASSYGQGNQPQHF
TGTGCCAGCAGTTACGGACAGGGAAATCAGCCCCAGCATTTT
>15|TRBJ1-6|.|TRBV5-6|.
CASSLQGRVNSPLHF
TGTGCCAGCAGCTTGCAGGGCAGGGTCAATTCACCCCTCCACTTT
>13|TRBJ2-1|.|TRBV5-1|.
CASSFGGNNEQFF
TGCGCCAGCAGCTTTGGGGGGAACAATGAGCAGTTCTTC
>13|TRBJ1-5|.|TRBV7-8|.
CASSLGLNQPQHF
TGTGCCAGCAGCTTAGGGCTCAATCAGCCCCAGCATTTT